This TCR beta chain was sequenced for a study of long-term antiretroviral therapy in people with HIV (dated by TCRdb to the early 2020s). Regarding the complete study: The earliest samples were collected about a decade before the 2015 WHO recommendation for immediate ART, when ART was typically delayed until CD4 counts fell. From fewer than 35 adults with confirmed HIV infection, the cohort provided fewer than 200 cryopreserved PBMC samples, gathered serially across a mean of approximately six years (range 1-12). Of the approximately 32 participants with HIV, 10 to 11 were female. No cross-contamination during QIAcube processing was seen in test extractions of a monoclonal T-cell line run alongside about 33 polyclonal samples. A retrospective serial study tested whether changes in peripheral blood TRB repertoire composition and diversity were associated with ART initiation and durable HIV suppression.

Sequencing of the TRB variable region was done with the immunoSEQ hsTCRB v3.0 assay at survey level resolution. TRB sequencing targeted a depth of about 35,000-50,000 T-cell genomes per sample. An Illumina MiSeq with a v3 150-cycle kit was used to sequence the pooled TRB libraries. Per the authors' processing: Analysis of repertoires was carried out in R inside a reproducible Nextflow workflow spanning QC, data transformation and analysis. LymphoSeq2, an R package for AIRR-Seq data exploration, was used to implement custom analyses. A few samples that yielded fewer than 5000 total TRB sequences were excluded, so that approximately 170 HIV repertoires were analyzed. Of the approximately 190 retained HIV repertoires, about 60 were collected before and under 150 after ART initiation. Each repertoire was downsampled to 5000 TRB nucleotide sequences, and summary statistics were averaged across 100 downsampling iterations. The analysis kept only TRB sequences whose CDR3 regions were at least seven amino acids long. Diversity was measured with a Shannon entropy-derived clonality score and the Gini coefficient. In repertoire networks, the top 5000 CDR3 amino acid sequences were linked whenever an edit distance of one separated two sequences. For TRB CDR3 amino acid sequences, antigen specificity groups and MHC restriction were predicted with GLIPH2. To flag known CMV, EBV, HIV or tissue antigen associations, CDR3 amino acid sequences were matched against VDJdb and McPAS-TCR. Pre-ART, post-ART and control groups were compared with Wilcoxon signed-rank tests and Holm-Bonferroni correction. What TCRdb holds here is the immuneACCESS table cut down to in-frame rearrangements. Part of the clones is not present; checked against another copy, under half of the missing clones reflect an unresolved V gene, and the others are unexplained. Clone size and V and J calls were adopted from that table, with D and trimming inferred from the DNA. This sample holds some 22,000 clones; 70% to 90% were observed only once. The ten most abundant clones make up 6.4% of the sample.

Sequences LNHDA (CDR1) and SQIVND (CDR2) are obtained from the germline V gene (reference sequence). Between the V and J ends, shortened by 4 bases and 3 bases respectively, the junction contains 14 bases. Spanning cysteine to phenylalanine, the CDR3 consists of 15 amino acids. Solely the CDR3 DNA is kept, with 45 bases framed from the first base. Inclusion was restricted to participants for whom at least one PBMC sample before ART initiation and at least two post-ART samples were available. Every participant with HIV received treatment in the United States of America. Cryopreserved samples of about 0.9-11 million PBMC were thawed and washed before DNA extraction. At the time of the earliest PBMC sample, participants with HIV were aged between about 23 and 54 years. PBMC samples from each participant spanned 1-4 timepoints before ART initiation and 2-8 timepoints after ART initiation, with a median of 7 samples. Serial HIV viral load, CD4+ T-cell count, ART history and demographic data were obtained for every participant. A Qiagen kit on a QIAcube was used to extract genomic DNA from unsorted PBMC, with samples processed in batches of 12.

Notes on this clone: Its cognate antigen has yet to be identified. Base qualities are missing; no much larger clone stands one base away.

Results the study describes overall, beyond this receptor: Expanded TRB clones identified before ART initiation dominated the repertoire across all time points, though the dominance fluctuated and decreased in many PLHIV after ART. Because cell numbers in pre-ART samples were limited, unsorted PBMC were profiled instead of sorted CD4+ and CD8+ T cells. The samples span the years 2004 to 2017, and the ART regimens used may be less effective than current regimens. A significant increase in TRB diversity was found to be associated with ART initiation, although TRB diversity was observed to remain significantly below that of transplant donor controls even after long-term ART. Narrower CDR3 length ranges were observed in HIV repertoires than in controls, and an antigen-experienced repertoire with only a slight naive shift after ART was suggested by the network structure. Inferences about post-ART repertoire changes were limited because no data were available on ART adherence, viral resistance or therapy changes. Limited PBMC availability meant only the TCR beta chain was sequenced, without alpha chain pairing.

The chain uses TRBV19 and TRBJ2-3; a tentative D call is TRBD2 (7 bases match). This TCR came from a man in his 60s with HIV. The sample was unsorted PBMCs, taken 0.6 years after starting antiretroviral therapy. The nucleotide sequence is given as TGTGCCAGTAGTAGGGAGGGGGACGAGACAGATACGCAGTATTTT. Its translation is CASSREGDETDTQYF.